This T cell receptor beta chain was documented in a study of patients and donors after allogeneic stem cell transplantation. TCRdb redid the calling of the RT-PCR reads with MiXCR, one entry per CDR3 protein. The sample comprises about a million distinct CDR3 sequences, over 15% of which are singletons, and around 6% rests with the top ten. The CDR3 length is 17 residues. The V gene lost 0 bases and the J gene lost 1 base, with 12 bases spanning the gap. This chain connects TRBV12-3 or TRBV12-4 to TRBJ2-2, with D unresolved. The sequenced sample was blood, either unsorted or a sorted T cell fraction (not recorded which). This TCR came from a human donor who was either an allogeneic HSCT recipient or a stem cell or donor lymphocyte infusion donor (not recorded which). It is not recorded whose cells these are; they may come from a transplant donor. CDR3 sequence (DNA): TGTGCCAGCAGTTTAGCGCTCCCTCGAAGGAACACCGGGGAGCTGTTTTTT. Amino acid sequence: CASSLALPRRNTGELFF.